The 24 T cell receptor beta chains listed next were all sequenced from one sample in a study of shared clonotypes between healthy human individuals. Profiling relied on immunoSEQ multiplex PCR, and the TCRdb table lists in-frame clones only, not all of them. The table lists around 2.5 million clones, 80% to 95% of them singletons. The specimen was naive CD4+ T cells from PBMCs. As for subset: CD45RA+ positively selected. The receptors originated from a man younger than 30 in good health. Some clones in this sample may be carry-over from other donors' samples.

The rearrangement links TRBV28 to TRBJ2-4; D is ambiguous. V lost 5 bases and J 1 base, leaving 12 bases between the germline ends. This CDR3 comprises 15 residues. Germline values: CDR1 MDHEN, CDR2 SYDVKM. The CDR3 DNA reads as TGTGCCAGCAGTCCGCTCGGCTGGGCCAAAAACATTCAGTACTTC. Translation: CASSPLGWAKNIQYF.

The rearrangement links TRBV14 to TRBJ1-1; D possibly corresponds to TRBD1 (5 bases). Trimming removed 8 bases at V and 1 base at J, with 14 bases between. The CDR3 extends over 14 amino acids. Germline V lookup: CDR1 SGHDN, CDR2 FVKESK. CDR3 coding DNA: TGTGCCAGCTCCATACAGGTGGGGAACACTGAAGCTTTCTTT. Its translation is CASSIQVGNTEAFF.

This chain uses TRBV28 with TRBJ2-7, with 7 bases aligning to TRBD1. Germline V lookup: CDR1 MDHEN, CDR2 SYDVKM. This CDR3 spans 13 amino acids. V was clipped by 6 bases and J by 4 bases; unmatched bases: 6. CDR3: CASRSHRGYEQYF. Here the CDR3 DNA reads TGTGCCAGCAGAAGCCACAGGGGTTACGAGCAGTACTTC.

As regards this clone: The same CDR3 can be traced to other DNA sequences in this sample. V gene TRBV28 combines with J gene TRBJ2-7, with D unclear. The germline V and J ends were trimmed by 5 bases and 2 bases, with 7 bases remaining between them. Germline V gene lookup returns CDR1 MDHEN and CDR2 SYDVKM. This CDR3 is 12 amino acids long. The CDR3 here is CASSLLTYEQYF. Written as DNA, the CDR3 is TGTGCCAGCAGTCTACTCACCTACGAGCAGTACTTC.

The chain is built from TRBV7-6 and TRBJ1-5, with D perhaps matching TRBD1 (6 bases). V lost 4 bases and J lost 7, with 11 bases in between. This CDR3 contains 13 residues. Looked up from germline, CDR1 is SGHVS and CDR2 is FNYEAQ. CDR3: CASSSDRGQPQHF. CDR3 coding DNA: TGTGCCAGCAGCTCGGACAGAGGGCAGCCCCAGCATTTT.

The CDR3 DNA is TGTGCCAGCAGTGTAGAGGGGCAGGAATCCCTCGGAGGAAAACTGTTTTTT. Its translation: CASSVEGQESLGGKLFF. This chain links TRBV6-1 with TRBJ1-4; D may be TRBD1 (5 bases). The CDR3 spans 17 residues. In germline, CDR1 is MNHNS, CDR2 SASEGT. V lost 4 bases, J lost 10 bases, and 25 bases lay in between.

V and J are TRBV6-1 and TRBJ2-1; the match to TRBD2 covers 7 bases. Per germline, CDR1 MNHNS and CDR2 SASEGT. The CDR3 length is 16 residues. J lost 2 bases, V lost 0 bases, and 4 bases had no gene match. The CDR3 region is CASSEARTRPYNEQFF. CDR3 bases: TGTGCCAGCAGTGAAGCCCGGACTAGACCCTACAATGAGCAGTTCTTC.

The rearrangement joins TRBV10-3 to TRBJ2-3; D remains unclear. Germline CDR1 reads ENHRY; CDR2 reads SYGVKD. Deletions cut 0 bases from V and 0 bases from J, with 4 bases between. This CDR3 region has 14 residues. The CDR3 coding sequence is TGTGCCATCAGTGAGTCTGACAGCACAGATACGCAGTATTTT. Translating gives CAISESDSTDTQYF.

This clone was detected only once. The rearrangement links TRBV14 to TRBJ2-5; perhaps TRBD1 as D (6 bases). V was pared by 1 base and J by 3 bases, with 12 bases between. Germline assignment: CDR1 SGHDN and CDR2 FVKESK. This CDR3 contains 15 residues. The CDR3 bases are TGTGCCAGCAGCCAAGGGTTAAACAGGGAAGAGACCCAGTACTTC. This codes for CASSQGLNREETQYF.

J is TRBJ2-5 and V is TRBV4-1, with 8 bases aligning to TRBD1. CDR1 and CDR2 (germline): MGHRA, YSYEKL. The CDR3 is 18 residues long. After removal of 1 base from V and 2 bases from J, the junction contained 12 bases not matched to a gene. CDR3 coding DNA: TGCGCCAGCAGCCAAGGAGGGGGCAGGGGGCAGGTGCAAGAGACCCAGTACTTC. Amino acid sequence: CASSQGGGRGQVQETQYF.

J is TRBJ2-7 and V is TRBV7-3; tentative D call: TRBD2 (6 bases). The V gene's germline CDR1 is SGHTA and CDR2 FQGTGA. The CDR3 has 15 residues. V lost 5 bases, J lost 2 bases, and 16 bases lay in between. CDR3 sequence (DNA): TGTGCCAGCAGCCTTTCGTCCGGGAGCCCCTACGAGCAGTACTTC. Amino acids: CASSLSSGSPYEQYF.

The chain has TRBV25-1 and TRBJ2-1, with a possible D match to TRBD1 (6 bases). Trimming took 1 base from V and 2 from J, leaving 12 bases between them. This CDR3 spans 16 amino acids. Germline V gene data show CDR1 as MGHDK and CDR2 as SYGVNS. The CDR3 here is CASSESGWGPYNEQFF. CDR3 coding DNA: TGTGCCAGCAGTGAATCCGGCTGGGGGCCCTACAATGAGCAGTTCTTC.

The gene calls are TRBV11-2 and TRBJ2-7, with D perhaps being TRBD1 or TRBD2 (5 bases each). The germline V gene encodes CDR1 SGHAT and CDR2 FQNNGV. The germline V and J ends were trimmed by 1 base and 0 bases, with 10 bases remaining between them. CDR3 length: 15 amino acids. The CDR3 nucleotides are TGTGCCAGCAGCTTAGTGACAGCGGTCTCCTACGAGCAGTACTTC. It specifies CASSLVTAVSYEQYF. The full variable domain, in which reference TRBV11-2 and TRBJ2-7 provide the parts outside the CDR3, is EAGVAQSPRYKIIEKRQSVAFWCNPISGHATLYWYQQILGQGPKLLIQFQNNGVVDDSQLPKDRFSAERLKGVDSTLKIQPAKLEDSAVYLCASSLVTAVSYEQYFGPGTRLTVT.

The J gene is TRBJ1-5, the V gene TRBV7-2, with 7 nucleotides matching TRBD1. Germline CDR1 is SGHTA and CDR2 is FQGNSA. Trimming at V came to 5 bases and at J to 7 bases, leaving 5 bases not matched to a gene. CDR3 length: 13 residues. This CDR3 reads CASSPGQAQPQHF. CDR3 nucleotides: TGTGCCAGCAGCCCAGGACAGGCCCAGCCCCAGCATTTT.

Here the CDR3 reads CASSLALGRESGYTF. CDR3 bases: TGTGCCAGCAGCTTAGCGCTCGGCAGGGAGAGTGGCTACACCTTC. The chain uses TRBV7-9 and TRBJ1-2, with D maybe TRBD1 (5 bases). Per germline, CDR1 SEHNR and CDR2 FQNEAQ (reference sequence). The V end was cut by 0 bases, the J end by 7 bases, with 15 bases between. The CDR3 totals 15 residues.

With respect to this clone: This could be a read error, since a much larger clone is one nucleotide away. This sequence joins TRBV5-1 and TRBJ1-1; D uncertain. Germline CDR1 and CDR2: SGHRS and YFSETQ. With 1 base removed from V and 3 bases from J, the gap between germline ends came to 1 base. This CDR3 is built from 11 residues. CDR3 region: CASSLHTEAFF. The CDR3 nucleotides are TGCGCCAGCAGCTTGCACACTGAAGCTTTCTTT.

Concerning this clone: At the DNA level, this CDR3 is encoded by other sequences in the same sample as well. The rearrangement uses TRBV6-5 and TRBJ2-3; D may be TRBD1 (6 bases). The CDR3 contains 14 residues. Germline-derived CDR1 and CDR2 are MNHEY and SVGAGI. V was trimmed by 5 bases and J by 2 bases, leaving 11 bases between them. CDR3 nucleotides: TGTGCCAGCAGTAGGCAGGGGTCCACAGATACGCAGTATTTT. Amino acid sequence: CASSRQGSTDTQYF.

The chain links TRBV28 to TRBJ1-4; D is undetermined. V dropped 2 bases and J dropped 6 bases, with 10 bases sitting between them. The germline V gene encodes CDR1 MDHEN and CDR2 SYDVKM. The CDR3 is made up of 14 amino acids. CDR3: CASSLTAADEKLFF. The CDR3 bases are TGTGCCAGCAGTTTAACGGCGGCGGATGAAAAACTGTTTTTT.

The gene calls are TRBV10-3 and TRBJ1-2; weak D call: TRBD1 (6 bases). The germline V and J ends were trimmed by 4 bases and 7 bases, with 13 bases remaining between them. The CDR3 runs to 13 residues. From germline, CDR1 is ENHRY and CDR2 SYGVKD. In DNA, the CDR3 is TGTGCCATCAGTGCACAGGGTTTTGGTGGCTACACCTTC. It yields the protein CAISAQGFGGYTF.

The chain has TRBV11-1 and TRBJ1-6; no definite D call. Trimming took 5 bases from V and 14 from J, leaving 19 bases between them. CDR3 length: 14 residues. Germline assignment: CDR1 SGHAT and CDR2 FQDESV (reference sequence). CDR3 protein: CASSLRFASSTLHF. In nucleotides, the CDR3 is TGTGCCAGCAGCCTTCGTTTCGCGTCAAGCACCCTCCACTTT.

V usage is TRBV5-3 and J usage is TRBJ1-5; D possibly corresponds to TRBD1 (6 bases). TRBV5-3 is noted as an ORF with a role that remains uncertain. This CDR3 has 22 amino acids. With 1 base removed from V and 0 bases from J, the gap between germline ends came to 29 bases. The CDR3, as DNA: TGTGCCAGAAGCTTGTTAACCCTCCCCGGCGGGGGCATCAGGTCTAGCAATCAGCCCCAGCATTTT. It specifies CARSLLTLPGGGIRSSNQPQHF.

In regard to this clone: Other DNA sequences of this sample code for an identical CDR3. The CDR3 nucleotides read TGCGCCAGCAGCTTGGTGGGGGGCTCGCAGCCCCAGCATTTT. This codes for CASSLVGGSQPQHF. The chain couples TRBV5-1 to TRBJ1-5; D possibly corresponds to TRBD1 (6 bases). Germline assignment: CDR1 SGHRS and CDR2 YFSETQ. CDR3 length equals 14 residues. V shed 0 bases and J shed 7 bases, with 11 bases lying between them.

This chain connects TRBV7-2 to TRBJ2-1; 8 bases are shared with TRBD2. V lost 5 bases to trimming and J lost 7 bases; unmatched junction nucleotides: 7. The CDR3 covers 14 residues. In germline, CDR1 is SGHTA, CDR2 FQGNSA. The CDR3, as DNA: TGTGCCAGCAGCCCGGGACTAGTCCATAATGAGCAGTTCTTC. Protein product: CASSPGLVHNEQFF. Full variable domain (rest looked up from reference TRBV7-2 and TRBJ2-1): GAGVSQSPSNKVTEKGKDVELRCDPISGHTALYWYRQSLGQGLEFLIYFQGNSAPDKSGLPSDRFSAERTGGSVSTLTIQRTQQEDSAVYLCASSPGLVHNEQFFGPGTRLTVL.

The CDR3 DNA reads as TGCGCCAGCAGCTCGACAGGGGAGGGCGAGCAGTACTTC. Amino acids: CASSSTGEGEQYF. The chain uses TRBV5-1 and TRBJ2-7; D is perhaps TRBD1 (8 bases). Germline CDR1 SGHRS, CDR2 YFSETQ. Between the trimmed V and J ends, which lost 3 bases and 6 bases, there was a span of 13 bases. The CDR3 spans 13 residues.